This entry describes one T cell receptor beta chain. No antigen is known for it. The data stem from a study of cytomegalovirus exposure and HLA in healthy donors. Notes on the study in general: In a later analysis, TCR beta V- and J-gene trimming showed a link to a missense DCLRE1C variant.

This CDR3 is 16 amino acids long. Germline V lookup: CDR1 LNHDA, CDR2 SQIVND (reference sequence). The trim removed 5 bases at V and 0 bases at J, leaving 6 bases unmatched. 60 Vbeta and 13 Jbeta primers were used in PCR. Data came from immunoSEQ multiplex PCR; TCRdb stores just in-frame clones and leaves some out. The data hold 150,000 to 200,000 clones, with 70% to 90% observed a single time. The rearrangement joins TRBV19 to TRBJ1-5, with TRBD1 matching over 8 bases. This clonotype was sampled from a man in his late teens or twenties in good health and CMV-seropositive. Sequenced: PBMCs. Here the CDR3 reads CASSDDRGFSNQPQHF. As DNA, the CDR3 is TGTGCCAGTAGTGACGACAGGGGATTTAGCAATCAGCCCCAGCATTTT.